These 30 T cell receptor beta chains share one sample of origin, sequenced in a study of identical twins. TCRdb re-derived calls from the 5' RACE reads in MiXCR, one entry per CDR3 protein. The repertoire holds hundreds of thousands of distinct CDR3 sequences, 9% to 15% seen once, with 7.2% in the top ten. The same specimen was also included in a second study, on yellow fever vaccine responses in identical twins.

The sample comprised CD8+ T cells sorted from blood. These receptors originate from a woman younger than 35 in good health.

This clonotype was seen repeatedly, ten times or more. V gene TRBV29-1 combines with J gene TRBJ2-3, with 11 positions matching TRBD2. Germline values: CDR1 SQVTM, CDR2 ANQGSEA. The CDR3 runs 15 residues. The V segment lost 4 bases and the J segment 2 bases; nucleotides outside the gene matches: 5. This CDR3 is CSVGGTSGLTDTQYF. In nucleotides, the CDR3 is TGCAGCGTTGGCGGGACTAGCGGACTCACAGATACGCAGTATTTT.

This clonotype was found a few times. The chain recombines TRBV19 with TRBJ2-1, with a weak D call TRBD2 (6 bases). The germline CDR1 and CDR2 sequences are LNHDA and SQIVND (reference sequence). The CDR3 contains 16 residues. The V end was cut by 4 bases, the J end by 0 bases, with 13 bases between. This CDR3 reads CASSSFSGASYNEQFF. In DNA, the CDR3 is TGTGCCAGTAGTAGCTTTAGCGGCGCCTCCTACAATGAGCAGTTCTTC.

This clonotype was counted many times. The chain carries TRBV27 and TRBJ2-3; possibly TRBD1 for D (5 bases). In germline, CDR1 is MNHEY, CDR2 SMNVEV (reference sequence). The germline V and J ends were trimmed by 6 bases and 1 base, with 23 bases remaining between them. The CDR3 is 18 amino acids. The CDR3 region has the DNA TGTGCCAGCAGACCCTCCCAAACGACAGCCAGGGGCACAGATACGCAGTATTTT. Translated: CASRPSQTTARGTDTQYF.

This clonotype was counted many times. The rearrangement joins TRBV7-8 to TRBJ2-7; D unresolved. V lost 3 bases to trimming and J lost 8 bases, with 17 bases between them. This CDR3 spans 14 amino acids. Germline CDR1 SGHVS, CDR2 FQNEAQ. CDR3 region: CASSFGVGQTKQYV. In nucleotides, the CDR3 is TGTGCCAGCAGCTTTGGGGTTGGGCAGACCAAGCAGTACGTC.

The rearrangement links TRBV5-1 to TRBJ2-1, with 8 positions matching TRBD2. V was clipped by 4 bases and J by 7 bases; unmatched bases: 7. The germline gives CDR1 SGHRS, CDR2 YFSETQ. This CDR3 has 14 residues. CDR3 amino acids: CASSRTGTSNEQFF. In nucleotides, the CDR3 is TGCGCCAGCAGCCGGACTGGGACTAGTAATGAGCAGTTCTTC.

This clonotype was seen only a few times. The chain employs TRBV7-9 and TRBJ2-7; 13 positions match TRBD2. The V gene's germline CDR1 is SEHNR and CDR2 FQNEAQ (reference sequence). Trimming took 4 bases from V and 0 from J; bases not matched to a gene: 3. The CDR3 consists of 16 residues. The CDR3 reads CASSSGTSGNSYEQYF. CDR3 DNA sequence: TGTGCCAGCAGCTCCGGGACTAGCGGGAACTCCTACGAGCAGTACTTC. The entire variable domain, with the rest obtained from reference TRBV7-9 and TRBJ2-7, is as follows: DTGVSQNPRHKITKRGQNVTFRCDPISEHNRLYWYRQTLGQGPEFLTYFQNEAQLEKSRLLSDRFSAERPKGSFSTLEIQRTEQGDSAMYLCASSSGTSGNSYEQYFGPGTRLTVT.

The table lists this clonotype with many counts. The chain is built from TRBV20-1 and TRBJ2-3; 7 bases map to TRBD2. Germline V gene sequence: CDR1 DFQATT, CDR2 SNEGSKA (reference sequence). The CDR3 is made up of 14 amino acids. V lost 0 bases and J lost 6; bases outside the gene matches: 6. This chain's CDR3 is CSARDPELADTQYF. The CDR3 DNA reads as TGCAGTGCTAGAGATCCGGAACTAGCGGATACGCAGTATTTT.

The genes are TRBV13 and TRBJ2-6; possibly TRBD1 or TRBD2 for D (5 bases each). V was trimmed by 3 bases and J by 3 bases, leaving 9 bases between them. Germline CDR1 reads PRHDT; CDR2 reads FYEKMQ (reference sequence). This CDR3 contains 15 residues. DNA of the CDR3: TGTGCCAGCAGCTTTTCTGGGGGTGGGGCCAACGTCCTGACTTTC. It translates to CASSFSGGGANVLTF.

In its sample, this clonotype was seen many times. V and J are TRBV12-3 or TRBV12-4 and TRBJ2-7, with 7 bases identical to TRBD1. This CDR3 contains 14 residues. With V trimmed by 3 bases and J by 1 base, 3 bases remained unmatched. CDR3: CASSFGQVSYEQYF. The CDR3 nucleotides read TGTGCCAGCAGTTTCGGACAGGTTTCCTACGAGCAGTACTTC.

This clonotype has only a few counts. This rearrangement joins TRBV7-9 to TRBJ1-1; D not certain. Germline lookup yields CDR1 SEHNR and CDR2 FQNEAQ (reference sequence). Trimming took 5 bases from V and 5 from J, leaving 6 bases between them. The CDR3 covers 11 residues. The chain's CDR3 is CASSPRTEAFF. The CDR3 region has the DNA TGTGCCAGCAGCCCACGTACTGAAGCTTTCTTT.

This chain connects TRBV3-1 to TRBJ1-1; 9 bases map to TRBD1. The CDR3 spans 17 residues. The V segment lost 11 bases and the J segment 4 bases; nucleotides outside the gene matches: 20. CDR1 and CDR2 from the germline V gene are LGHDT and YNNKEL (reference sequence). CDR3 in DNA: TGTGCCTCCTCCGCAGACGGGACAGGGTATCGAGCCACTGAAGCTTTCTTT. It codes for CASSADGTGYRATEAFF.

The chain employs TRBV11-2 and TRBJ2-7, with D perhaps TRBD2 (6 bases). In germline, CDR1 is SGHAT, CDR2 FQNNGV. Deletions cut 1 base from V and 4 bases from J, with 11 bases between. The CDR3 extends over 14 amino acids. CDR3 protein: CASSLGRGWYEQYV. CDR3 DNA: TGTGCCAGCAGCTTAGGTCGGGGGTGGTACGAGCAGTACGTC.

This clonotype has more than one count but fewer than ten. The chain recombines TRBV27 with TRBJ2-3; D ambiguous. The CDR3 has 13 amino acids. The germline CDR1 and CDR2 sequences are MNHEY and SMNVEV (reference sequence). Trimming shortened V by 5 bases and J by 6 bases, and 12 bases separated the two germline ends. CDR3 amino acids: CASSTELVDTQYF. The CDR3 DNA is TGTGCCAGCAGTACGGAGCTAGTGGATACGCAGTATTTT.

The rearrangement joins TRBV7-9 to TRBJ2-3; maybe TRBD2 (6 bases). Germline-derived CDR1 and CDR2 are SEHNR and FQNEAQ (reference sequence). Trimming cost V 3 bases and J 8 bases, with 15 bases left between them. CDR3 size: 14 residues. As DNA, the CDR3 is TGTGCCAGCAGCTTTTACTCAACGGGAGTTACGCAGTATTTT. It specifies CASSFYSTGVTQYF.

This clonotype has only a few counts. CDR3 DNA: TGTGCCAGCAGTGACTCGACTGAAGGGACCGGGGAGCTGTTTTTT. It encodes CASSDSTEGTGELFF. The chain recombines TRBV6-4 with TRBJ2-2; D is unclear. Trimming cost V 0 bases and J 5 bases, with 10 bases left between them. Germline V gene sequence: CDR1 MRHNA, CDR2 SNTAGT. The length of the CDR3 is 15 residues.

The V gene is TRBV12-3 or TRBV12-4, the J gene TRBJ2-7; D remains unclear. V was clipped by 8 bases and J by 2 bases, with 13 bases between them. This CDR3 region has 13 residues. The CDR3: CASATMGAYEQYF. CDR3 nucleotides: TGTGCCAGCGCTACGATGGGCGCCTACGAGCAGTACTTC.

This clonotype was detected a few times. The chain combines TRBV5-1 with TRBJ1-2; tentatively, D is TRBD1 (5 bases). CDR1 SGHRS and CDR2 YFSETQ come from the germline V gene. Trimming took off 0 bases at V and 6 bases at J, with 15 bases between the two ends. This CDR3 comprises 15 residues. In nucleotides, the CDR3 is TGCGCCAGCAGCTTGGCCGGGGACCTAGTGGATGGCTACACCTTC. Translated, it gives CASSLAGDLVDGYTF.

This clonotype was recorded a few times. The V and J genes are TRBV12-3 or TRBV12-4 and TRBJ2-7; perhaps TRBD2 as D (6 bases). This CDR3 region has 14 residues. Trimming removed 6 bases from V and 4 bases from J, with 16 bases in between. The CDR3 loop is CASRPGGGNYEQYF. DNA of the CDR3: TGTGCCAGCAGACCGGGTGGCGGGAATTACGAGCAGTACTTC.

The V call is TRBV12-3 or TRBV12-4, the J call TRBJ2-1; 16 bases are a match to TRBD2. The J segment lost 10 bases and the V segment lost 11 bases, leaving 20 bases of the junction unmatched. The CDR3 covers 18 residues. Here the CDR3 reads CAFSLDPGTSGRAYEQFF. In DNA form, the CDR3 reads TGTGCCTTCAGTTTAGACCCGGGGACTAGCGGGAGGGCCTACGAGCAGTTCTTC.

The chain links TRBV9 to TRBJ2-1, with 8 bases identical to TRBD2. CDR1 and CDR2 (germline): SGDLS, YYNGEE. V dropped 0 bases and J dropped 4; count of bases not matched to a gene: 12. This CDR3 region has 18 residues. In DNA, the CDR3 is TGTGCCAGCAGCGTAGAAGGAGATGGGCGGGAGGTGTACAATGAGCAGTTCTTC. Its translation: CASSVEGDGREVYNEQFF.

The rearrangement links TRBV21-1 to TRBJ1-6. TRBV21-1 is termed a pseudogene. This CDR3 has 13 residues. The CDR3 here is CAITRGGNSPLHF. The CDR3 nucleotides read TGTGCCATAACTAGGGGGGGTAATTCACCCCTCCACTTT.

The rearrangement links TRBV4-1 to TRBJ2-5, with D possibly matching TRBD2 (5 bases). V was shortened by 0 bases and J by 0 bases, with 11 bases between the two germline ends. Germline V gene lookup returns CDR1 MGHRA and CDR2 YSYEKL. There are 16 residues in the CDR3. The CDR3 DNA is TGCGCCAGCAGCCAAGAGAAGCGAGGGAACCAAGAGACCCAGTACTTC. This codes for CASSQEKRGNQETQYF.

This clonotype was counted many times. This chain links TRBV3-1 with TRBJ2-1; 10 nucleotides align to TRBD2. Trimming removed 1 base from V and 9 bases from J; junction bases left unmatched: 0. From germline, CDR1 is LGHDT and CDR2 YNNKEL (reference sequence). The length of the CDR3 is 13 residues. In nucleotides, the CDR3 is TGTGCCAGCAGCCAAGGACTAGCGGGTGAGCAGTTCTTC. It codes for CASSQGLAGEQFF.

The CDR3: CASSFSGQTGFMGEQYF. CDR3 nucleotides: TGTGCCAGCAGTTTCAGCGGTCAAACAGGGTTTATGGGCGAGCAGTACTTC. The genes are TRBV27 and TRBJ2-7, with a weak D call TRBD1 (6 bases). Trimming took off 3 bases at V and 6 bases at J, with 24 bases between the two ends. The germline V gene encodes CDR1 MNHEY and CDR2 SMNVEV (reference sequence). The CDR3 contains 17 residues.

This clonotype was detected a few times. The chain is built from TRBV20-1 and TRBJ1-2; D call uncertain. The CDR3 is 12 residues long. CDR1 and CDR2 (germline): DFQATT, SNEGSKA (reference sequence). Trimming shortened V by 7 bases and J by 3 bases, and 12 bases separated the two germline ends. The CDR3 reads CSVVGGDYGYTF. The CDR3 coding sequence is TGCAGTGTCGTAGGTGGGGACTATGGCTACACCTTC.

This clonotype has only a few counts. The chain recombines TRBV24-1 with TRBJ2-1; TRBD2 is a possible D gene (6 bases). V was clipped by 10 bases and J by 7 bases, with 13 bases between them. CDR3 length: 12 amino acids. Germline V gene lookup returns CDR1 KGHDR and CDR2 SFDVKD. The CDR3, as DNA: TGTGCCACGAGAGGGACTTCTAATGAGCAGTTCTTC. It specifies CATRGTSNEQFF.

V gene TRBV7-6 combines with J gene TRBJ1-1; maybe TRBD1 (6 bases). There are 15 residues in the CDR3. Between the trimmed V and J ends, which lost 4 bases and 4 bases, there was a span of 16 bases. Germline assignment: CDR1 SGHVS and CDR2 FNYEAQ. The CDR3 nucleotides are TGTGCCAGCAGCTGGTCAAGGGGGAGGATCACTGAAGCTTTCTTT. This codes for CASSWSRGRITEAFF.

In this sample, this clonotype turned up a few times. The gene calls are TRBV12-3 or TRBV12-4 and TRBJ2-3; 8 nucleotides line up with TRBD1. The junction had 3 bases not matched to a gene; V was cut back by 5 bases and J by 2 bases. This CDR3 region has 14 residues. DNA for the CDR3: TGTGCCAGCAGTCAGACAGGGGCCACAGATACGCAGTATTTT. Protein product: CASSQTGATDTQYF.

The chain couples TRBV25-1 to TRBJ1-4; D might be TRBD1 (6 bases). The CDR3 contains 14 residues. Germline V gene data show CDR1 as MGHDK and CDR2 as SYGVNS. Trimming stripped 3 bases from V and 8 bases from J, with 13 bases between. The CDR3 reads CASSERGGDEKLFF. The CDR3 nucleotides are TGTGCCAGCAGTGAGAGAGGGGGGGACGAAAAACTGTTTTTT.

A few counts support this clonotype. The chain links TRBV15 to TRBJ2-3; 13 nucleotides line up with TRBD2. The CDR3 runs 16 residues. CDR1 LNHNV and CDR2 YYDKDF come from the germline V gene (reference sequence). CDR3 amino acids: CAASRGTSGGTDTQYF. For the CDR3, the DNA is TGTGCAGCCAGCAGAGGGACTAGCGGGGGCACAGATACGCAGTATTTT.